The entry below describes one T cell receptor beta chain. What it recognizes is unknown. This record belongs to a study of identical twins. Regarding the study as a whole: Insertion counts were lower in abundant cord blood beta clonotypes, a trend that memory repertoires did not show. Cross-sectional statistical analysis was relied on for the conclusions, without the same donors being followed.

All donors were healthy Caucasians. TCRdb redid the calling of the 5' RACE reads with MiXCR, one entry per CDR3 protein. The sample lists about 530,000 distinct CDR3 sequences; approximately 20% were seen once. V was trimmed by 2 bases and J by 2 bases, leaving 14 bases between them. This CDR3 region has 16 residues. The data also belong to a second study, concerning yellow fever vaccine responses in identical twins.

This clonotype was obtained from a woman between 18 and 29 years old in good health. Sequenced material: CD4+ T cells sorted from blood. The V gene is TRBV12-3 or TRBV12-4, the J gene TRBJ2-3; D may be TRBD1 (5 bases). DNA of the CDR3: TGTGCCAGCAGTTTAAAAGGGGTCCTCCCCACAGATACGCAGTATTTT. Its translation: CASSLKGVLPTDTQYF.